The source of this T cell receptor beta chain is a study of blood T cell repertoires in COVID-19. For the study at large: The United States, Italy and Spain were the sources of the acute and convalescent COVID-19 samples. Sample material is recorded as cDNA or gDNA derived from T cells, B-cell-depleted T cells, or PBMCs.

As processed by the authors: Scientists estimated how many nucleated cells there were by amplifying reference gene primers. Profiling relied on immunoSEQ multiplex PCR, and the TCRdb table lists in-frame clones only, not all of them. That table supplies the V and J calls and clone size; D and trimming were determined from the DNA. The table has about 480,000 clones, roughly nine tenths seen once; the top ten hold roughly 0.84%. This CDR3 is 17 amino acids long. The germline CDR1 and CDR2 sequences are LNHDA and SQIVND (reference sequence). V shed 5 bases and J shed 0 bases, with 17 bases lying between them.

The chain carries TRBV19 and TRBJ1-5, with D possibly being TRBD1 (6 bases). Material: peripheral blood. The source is a young man with COVID-19, enrolled during active disease. CDR3 DNA sequence: TGTGCCAGTAGTCCCAAAATTACAGGGTATAGCAATCAGCCCCAGCATTTT. The encoded protein is CASSPKITGYSNQPQHF.